The clone carrying this T cell receptor beta chain has more than one count but fewer than ten. What it recognizes is unknown. The entry originates in a study of early T cells in non-severe SARS-CoV-2 infection. For the study at large: Sequencing targeted bulk RNA from unsorted whole blood, leaving chains unpaired. General study points: Private and CD4 specificities were missed by VDJdb matching, which favored anti-spike CD8 responses.

Trimming pared 4 bases from V and 5 bases from J, leaving 5 bases between. Looked up from germline, CDR1 is SQVTM and CDR2 is ANQGSEA. The length of the CDR3 is 10 residues. Unique molecular identifier tags were affixed to discrete cDNA molecules. MiXCR, run by TCRdb on the 5' RACE reads, gives a single entry per CDR3 protein. The sample gives nearly 45,000 distinct CDR3 sequences, approximately 10% of which show up once; 21% is in the top ten. The chain is built from TRBV29-1 and TRBJ1-1; no firm D call. Sequencing was done on a sample of whole blood. The source is an adult who was a healthcare worker with PCR-confirmed SARS-CoV-2 infection or an uninfected control (not recorded which). CDR3 in amino acids: CSVGRTEAFF. The CDR3, as DNA: TGCAGCGTTGGGCGAACTGAAGCTTTCTTT.